This T cell receptor beta chain was captured in a study of T cells after yellow fever vaccination. This clonotype was counted a few times. TCRdb reprocessed the 5' RACE reads with MiXCR, giving one entry per CDR3 protein. The top ten clones hold more than 9% of a sample with about 46,000 distinct CDR3 sequences, more than 6% of them seen once. This clonotype was sampled from a man aged 30 to 45 who received the YFV17D yellow fever vaccine. The material sequenced was PBMCs, either bulk or a sorted T-cell subset (CD4+, CD8+, memory, or dextramer-sorted; not recorded which), taken 45 days after the yellow fever booster vaccination.

In DNA, the CDR3 is TGTGCCAGCAGCGGAAGGGGGACTAGCGTCCACGAGCAGTACTTC. Translated: CASSGRGTSVHEQYF. V usage is TRBV7-2 and J usage is TRBJ2-7; 10 nucleotides match TRBD2. The CDR3 sequence is 15 residues long. Per germline, CDR1 SGHTA and CDR2 FQGNSA. Trimming took 5 bases from V and 5 from J; bases not matched to a gene: 9.